This T cell receptor (beta chain) stems from a study of T cell clonality in common variable immunodeficiency. Study results and caveats: CVID subjects shared fewer TCRbeta clones than healthy controls did. Common variable immunodeficiency TCR beta sequences reportedly had fewer deletions and N-nucleotide insertions.

To note about this clone: The antigen remains unidentified. With the read ending 3 residues before the CDR3 end, the germline J gene is used to fill in that end.

Replacement immunoglobulin had been given to every CVID subject for at least one year. Here immunoSEQ multiplex PCR was the method, and the copy in TCRdb shows in-frame clones only, minus some. There are 28,000 or so clones in the sample, none observed a single time. The germline CDR1 and CDR2 sequences are SEHNR and FQNEAQ (reference sequence). The length of the CDR3 is 15 residues. Trimming removed 1 base from V and 6 bases from J, with 13 bases in between. The chain carries TRBV7-9 and TRBJ2-1, with D unresolved. The sequencing sample was made of peripheral blood mononuclear cells. The receptor's source is a human donor with common variable immunodeficiency. The CDR3 is CASSLVLHYGNEQFF. CDR3 DNA (partial): TGTGCCAGCAGCTTAGTATTGCACTACGGCAATGAG.